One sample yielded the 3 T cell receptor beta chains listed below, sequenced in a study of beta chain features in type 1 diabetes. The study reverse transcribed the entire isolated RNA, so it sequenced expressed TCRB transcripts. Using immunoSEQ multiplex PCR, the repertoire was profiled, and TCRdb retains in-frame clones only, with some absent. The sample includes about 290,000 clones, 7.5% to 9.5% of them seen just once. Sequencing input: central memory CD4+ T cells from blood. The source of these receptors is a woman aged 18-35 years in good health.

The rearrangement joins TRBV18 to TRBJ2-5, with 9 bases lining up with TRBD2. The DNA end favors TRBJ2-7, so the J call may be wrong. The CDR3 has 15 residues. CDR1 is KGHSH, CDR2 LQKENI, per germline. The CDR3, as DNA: TGTGCCAGCTCACCGGCGGCGGGAGGGTACTACGAGCAGTACTTC. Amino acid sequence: CASSPAAGGYYEQYF.

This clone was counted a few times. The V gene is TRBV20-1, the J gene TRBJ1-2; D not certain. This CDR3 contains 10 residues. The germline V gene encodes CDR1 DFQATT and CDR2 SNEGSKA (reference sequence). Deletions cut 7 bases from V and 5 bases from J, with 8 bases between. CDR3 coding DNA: TGCAGTGTTCTGGATTATGGCTACACCTTC. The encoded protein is CSVLDYGYTF.

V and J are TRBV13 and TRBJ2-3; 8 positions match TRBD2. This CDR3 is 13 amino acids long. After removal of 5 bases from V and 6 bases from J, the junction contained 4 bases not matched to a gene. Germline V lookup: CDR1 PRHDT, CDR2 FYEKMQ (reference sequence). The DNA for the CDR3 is TGTGCCAGCAGCCAAGTAGCGGGGGATACGCAGTATTTT. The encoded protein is CASSQVAGDTQYF.